A single sample is the source of the 14 T cell receptor beta chains below, sequenced in a study of T cell responses to AZD1222 COVID-19 vaccine. Here immunoSEQ multiplex PCR was the method, and the copy in TCRdb shows in-frame clones only, minus some. The sample consists of roughly 120,000 clones, roughly 93% of them appearing once. The sequenced sample was peripheral blood, obtained on day 0 of AZD1222 vaccination. The receptors come from an adult in good health.

J is TRBJ1-3 and V is TRBV15; D unresolved. Germline-derived CDR1 and CDR2 are LNHNV and YYDKDF (reference sequence). The CDR3 runs 15 residues. V lost 0 bases to trimming and J lost 0 bases, with 6 bases between them. In DNA, the CDR3 is TGTGCCACCAGCAGAGATTTAGACTCTGGAAACACCATATATTTT. Its protein product is CATSRDLDSGNTIYF.

V gene TRBV19 combines with J gene TRBJ2-1; 8 positions match TRBD1. This CDR3 spans 15 amino acids. J gave up 6 bases and V 5 bases, and 9 bases lay outside the gene matches. Germline values: CDR1 LNHDA, CDR2 SQIVND (reference sequence). CDR3 nucleotides: TGTGCCAGTAGTTTCCGGGACAGGTTGGCCAATGAGCAGTTCTTC. Translation: CASSFRDRLANEQFF.

The chain recombines TRBV3-1 (or the pseudogene TRBV3-2) with TRBJ2-1; D perhaps matches TRBD2 (6 bases). V lost 2 bases, J lost 4 bases, and 12 bases lay in between. The CDR3 has 15 residues. Germline V gene data show CDR1 as LGHDT and CDR2 as YNNKEL (reference sequence). The DNA of the CDR3 is TGTGCCAGCAGCCAACAGCGGGCGAGTTACAATGAGCAGTTCTTC. It translates to CASSQQRASYNEQFF.

The count of this clone is one. The rearrangement joins TRBV27 to TRBJ2-7; no firm D call. This CDR3 comprises 13 residues. Trimming removed 4 bases at V and 3 bases at J, with 10 bases between. CDR1 is MNHEY and CDR2 is SMNVEV in the germline V gene (reference sequence). The CDR3 reads CASSSRLDYEQYF. The CDR3 region has the DNA TGTGCCAGCAGTTCACGACTGGACTACGAGCAGTACTTC.

This clone is a singleton in its sample. The chain couples TRBV2 to TRBJ2-5; D is ambiguous. This CDR3 is built from 12 residues. The germline V gene encodes CDR1 SNHLY and CDR2 FYNNEI. V shed 4 bases and J shed 4 bases, with 7 bases lying between them. Here the CDR3 DNA reads TGTGCCAGCAGTGCAGGTAGAGAGACCCAGTACTTC. Its translation is CASSAGRETQYF. Supplemented by reference TRBV2 and TRBJ2-5, the full variable domain reads EPEVTQTPSHQVTQMGQEVILRCVPISNHLYFYWYRQILGQKVEFLVSFYNNEISEKSEIFDDQFSVERPDGSNFTLKIRSTKLEDSAMYFCASSAGRETQYFGPGTRLLVL.

The J gene is TRBJ1-2, the V gene TRBV10-3; TRBD1 might be the D (5 bases). Trimming cost V 3 bases and J 6 bases, with 11 bases left between them. The CDR3 has 13 residues. CDR1 is ENHRY, CDR2 SYGVKD, per germline. CDR3 nucleotides: TGTGCCATCAGTGAACTGGTAGGGGATGGCTACACCTTC. Its translation is CAISELVGDGYTF.

V gene TRBV7-7 combines with J gene TRBJ2-2, with 7 bases aligning to TRBD2. J lost 2 bases, V lost 8 bases, and 5 bases had no gene match. The CDR3 is made up of 14 amino acids. CDR1 SSHAT and CDR2 FNYEAQ come from the germline V gene (reference sequence). CDR3 amino acids: CASGLGLNTGELFF. In DNA form, the CDR3 reads TGTGCCAGCGGACTAGGGCTAAACACCGGGGAGCTGTTTTTT.

As DNA, the CDR3 is TGTGCCAGCAGTGAAGGGCTGGACGCAGATACGCAGTATTTT. It yields the protein CASSEGLDADTQYF. This chain joins TRBV25-1 and TRBJ2-3; D is ambiguous. Trimming removed 2 bases at V and 4 bases at J, with 10 bases between. The CDR3 contains 14 residues. The V gene's germline CDR1 is MGHDK and CDR2 SYGVNS.

The chain has TRBV5-1 and TRBJ2-2, with no clear D. The V gene's germline CDR1 is SGHRS and CDR2 YFSETQ. V lost 6 bases to trimming and J lost 0 bases, with 9 bases between them. The CDR3 length is 14 residues. CDR3 amino acids: CASNGFANTGELFF. In nucleotides, the CDR3 is TGCGCCAGCAATGGGTTCGCGAACACCGGGGAGCTGTTTTTT.

V gene TRBV20-1 combines with J gene TRBJ2-1; TRBD2 is a possible D gene (5 bases). The CDR3 length is 11 residues. CDR1 and CDR2 from the germline V gene are DFQATT and SNEGSKA (reference sequence). V lost 2 bases and J lost 10, with 9 bases in between. In nucleotides, the CDR3 is TGCAGTGCTAGATTTAGCGCCGAGCAGTTCTTC. This translates into CSARFSAEQFF.

This sequence joins TRBV6-5 and TRBJ2-2, with unresolved D. Germline V CDR1 and CDR2: MNHEY, SVGAGI. The CDR3 runs 12 residues. Trimming cost V 8 bases and J 4 bases, with 8 bases left between them. This CDR3 is CASWRGTGELFF. For the CDR3, the DNA is TGTGCCAGCTGGCGAGGCACCGGGGAGCTGTTTTTT.

The gene calls are TRBV15 and TRBJ2-1; 8 nucleotides align to TRBD2. Germline V gene sequence: CDR1 LNHNV, CDR2 YYDKDF (reference sequence). The CDR3 runs 15 residues. V was clipped by 4 bases and J by 5 bases; unmatched bases: 7. CDR3 bases: TGTGCCACCAGCAAGGGACGGGAGGGAGACAATGAGCAGTTCTTC. As protein: CATSKGREGDNEQFF.

The chain is built from TRBV28 and TRBJ2-7; weak D call: TRBD2 (6 bases). The CDR3 covers 14 residues. Trimming pared 4 bases from V and 3 bases from J, leaving 13 bases between. CDR1 and CDR2 from the germline V gene are MDHEN and SYDVKM. This CDR3 is CASSYTGTYYEQYF. The CDR3 coding sequence is TGTGCCAGCAGTTACACCGGGACTTACTACGAGCAGTACTTC. Full variable domain (outside the CDR3, taken from reference TRBV28 and TRBJ2-7): DVKVTQSSRYLVKRTGEKVFLECVQDMDHENMFWYRQDPGLGLRLIYFSYDVKMKEKGDIPEGYSVSREKKERFSLILESASTNQTSMYLCASSYTGTYYEQYFGPGTRLTVT.

This clone was counted a single time. J is TRBJ2-1 and V is TRBV7-2; 7 bases are a match to TRBD2. J was trimmed by 0 bases and V by 10 bases; bases with no gene match: 6. CDR3 length equals 14 residues. Germline lookup yields CDR1 SGHTA and CDR2 FQGNSA. CDR3: CATCRTSSYNEQFF. CDR3 DNA: TGTGCCACCTGCCGGACTAGCTCCTACAATGAGCAGTTCTTC.